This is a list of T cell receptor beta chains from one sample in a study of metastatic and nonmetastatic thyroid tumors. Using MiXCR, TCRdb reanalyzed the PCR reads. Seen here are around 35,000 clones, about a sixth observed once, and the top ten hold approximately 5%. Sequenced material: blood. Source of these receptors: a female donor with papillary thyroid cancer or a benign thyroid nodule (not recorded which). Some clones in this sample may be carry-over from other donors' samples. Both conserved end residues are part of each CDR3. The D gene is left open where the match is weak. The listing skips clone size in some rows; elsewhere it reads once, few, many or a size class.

CDR3aa: CASGMADTIYF; CDR3nt: TGTGCCAGCGGGATGGCGGACACCATATATTTT; abundance: many; d_gene: NA; v_gene: TRBV28; j_gene: TRBJ1-3
CDR3aa: CASRIGHSNQPQHF; CDR3nt: TGTGCCAGTAGAATCGGGCATAGCAATCAGCCCCAGCATTTT; abundance: many; d_gene: NA; v_gene: TRBV19; j_gene: TRBJ1-5
CDR3aa: CASSLGMAGKGEQYF; CDR3nt: TGTGCCAGCAGCTTGGGGATGGCAGGGAAGGGCGAGCAGTACTTC; abundance: many; d_gene: NA; v_gene: TRBV5-4; j_gene: TRBJ2-7
CDR3aa: CASSLKDSQETQYF; CDR3nt: TGTGCCAGCAGTCTAAAGGACAGCCAAGAGACCCAGTACTTC; abundance: NA; d_gene: NA; v_gene: TRBV27; j_gene: TRBJ2-5
CDR3aa: CASADPGNEQYF; CDR3nt: TGTGCCAGCGCCGACCCCGGAAACGAGCAGTACTTC; abundance: NA; d_gene: NA; v_gene: TRBV6-1; j_gene: TRBJ2-7
CDR3aa: CASSQVQGYQPQHF; CDR3nt: TGTGCCAGCAGCCAAGTGCAGGGGTACCAGCCCCAGCATTTT; abundance: many; d_gene: NA; v_gene: TRBV4-2; j_gene: TRBJ1-5
CDR3aa: CASVLERGDEQFF; CDR3nt: TGTGCCAGCGTTTTGGAGAGAGGGGATGAGCAGTTCTTC; abundance: many; d_gene: NA; v_gene: TRBV6-1; j_gene: TRBJ2-1
CDR3aa: CSARGFTDTQYF; CDR3nt: TGCAGTGCTAGGGGATTCACAGATACGCAGTATTTT; abundance: many; d_gene: NA; v_gene: TRBV20-1; j_gene: TRBJ2-3
CDR3aa: CASSQRTGALEKLFF; CDR3nt: TGTGCCAGCAGCCAACGGACGGGAGCTTTAGAAAAACTGTTTTTT; abundance: many; d_gene: NA; v_gene: TRBV14; j_gene: TRBJ1-4
CDR3aa: CASSSGGNWPSSTDTQYF; CDR3nt: TGTGCCAGTAGCTCGGGGGGGAACTGGCCATCTAGCACAGATACGCAGTATTTT; abundance: many; d_gene: TRBD2; v_gene: TRBV9; j_gene: TRBJ2-3
CDR3aa: CASSLYGLVNEQFF; CDR3nt: TGTGCCAGCAGTTTATACGGACTAGTCAATGAGCAGTTCTTC; abundance: NA; d_gene: TRBD2; v_gene: TRBV27; j_gene: TRBJ2-1
CDR3aa: CASSVGGSWYYGYTF; CDR3nt: TGTGCCAGCAGTGTGGGTGGCTCGTGGTACTATGGCTACACCTTC; abundance: few; d_gene: NA; v_gene: TRBV6-1; j_gene: TRBJ1-2
CDR3aa: CASSQALAGATDTQYF; CDR3nt: TGCGCCAGCAGCCAAGCGCTAGCGGGAGCTACCGATACGCAGTATTTT; abundance: many; d_gene: TRBD2; v_gene: TRBV4-1; j_gene: TRBJ2-3
CDR3aa: CASSNNLLTYSNQPQHF; CDR3nt: TGTGCCAGCAGCAATAACCTACTAACATATAGCAATCAGCCCCAGCATTTT; abundance: many; d_gene: NA; v_gene: TRBV7-8; j_gene: TRBJ1-5
CDR3aa: CSARYEDRGWTDTQYF; CDR3nt: TGCAGTGCTAGGTACGAGGACAGGGGATGGACAGATACGCAGTATTTT; abundance: many; d_gene: TRBD1; v_gene: TRBV20-1; j_gene: TRBJ2-3
CDR3aa: CASSVRQGDTGELFF; CDR3nt: TGCGCCAGCAGTGTTCGACAGGGAGACACCGGGGAGCTGTTTTTT; abundance: many; d_gene: TRBD1; v_gene: TRBV10-1; j_gene: TRBJ2-2
CDR3aa: CASSTPNYEQYF; CDR3nt: TGTGCCAGTAGTACGCCTAACTACGAGCAGTACTTC; abundance: many; d_gene: NA; v_gene: TRBV19; j_gene: TRBJ2-7
CDR3aa: CASSPTSGEFYEQYF; CDR3nt: TGCGCCAGCAGCCCGACTAGCGGGGAATTCTACGAGCAGTACTTC; abundance: NA; d_gene: TRBD2; v_gene: TRBV5-1; j_gene: TRBJ2-7
CDR3aa: CASSLAGGRAWAFF; CDR3nt: TGTGCCAGCAGCTTAGCGGGGGGGCGTGCGTGGGCTTTCTTT; abundance: NA; d_gene: NA; v_gene: TRBV7-2; j_gene: TRBJ1-1
CDR3aa: CAWSPSRGELFF; CDR3nt: TGTGCCTGGAGCCCAAGCCGGGGGGAGCTGTTTTTT; abundance: many; d_gene: NA; v_gene: TRBV30; j_gene: TRBJ2-2
CDR3aa: CASLGGAGTGELFF; CDR3nt: TGCGCCAGCCTGGGCGGGGCAGGCACCGGGGAGCTGTTTTTT; abundance: many; d_gene: NA; v_gene: TRBV5-1; j_gene: TRBJ2-2
CDR3aa: CASSRERVEGETQYF; CDR3nt: TGTGCCAGCTCCCGCGAGCGGGTGGAGGGAGAGACCCAGTACTTC; abundance: many; d_gene: NA; v_gene: TRBV18; j_gene: TRBJ2-5
CDR3aa: CASSSSDRGEKLFF; CDR3nt: TGTGCCAGCAGCTCCTCGGACAGGGGTGAAAAACTGTTTTTT; abundance: many; d_gene: TRBD1; v_gene: TRBV11-2; j_gene: TRBJ1-4
CDR3aa: CASSSGPQNTGELFF; CDR3nt: TGTGCCAGCAGTTCGGGACCGCAAAACACCGGGGAGCTGTTTTTT; abundance: many; d_gene: NA; v_gene: TRBV28; j_gene: TRBJ2-2
CDR3aa: CASSPITGMNTEAFF; CDR3nt: TGCGCCAGCAGCCCTATAACGGGGATGAACACTGAAGCTTTCTTT; abundance: many; d_gene: NA; v_gene: TRBV5-1; j_gene: TRBJ1-1
CDR3aa: CATSRSGQGAGEQYF; CDR3nt: TGTGCCACCAGCAGATCGGGACAGGGGGCCGGAGAGCAGTACTTC; abundance: many; d_gene: TRBD1; v_gene: TRBV15; j_gene: TRBJ2-7
CDR3aa: CASMRLGVGRGYTF; CDR3nt: TGTGCCAGCATGAGACTCGGGGTAGGAAGGGGCTACACCTTC; abundance: many; d_gene: NA; v_gene: TRBV28; j_gene: TRBJ1-2
CDR3aa: CASRQRHVSVNTEAFF; CDR3nt: TGTGCCAGTAGACAAAGACACGTGTCGGTGAACACTGAAGCTTTCTTT; abundance: many; d_gene: NA; v_gene: TRBV19; j_gene: TRBJ1-1
CDR3aa: CATSDLTGLGNEQFF; CDR3nt: TGTGCCACCAGTGATCTGACAGGGCTCGGGAATGAGCAGTTCTTC; abundance: many; d_gene: TRBD1; v_gene: TRBV24-1; j_gene: TRBJ2-1
CDR3aa: CAINKWSINQPQHF; CDR3nt: TGTGCCATCAACAAGTGGAGTATCAATCAGCCCCAGCATTTT; abundance: few; d_gene: NA; v_gene: TRBV6-1; j_gene: TRBJ1-5
CDR3aa: CAWSQGGGSYEQYF; CDR3nt: TGTGCCTGGAGCCAGGGTGGAGGTAGCTACGAGCAGTACTTC; abundance: many; d_gene: NA; v_gene: TRBV30; j_gene: TRBJ2-7
CDR3aa: CASSLGVTNTEAFF; CDR3nt: TGCGCCAGCAGTTTGGGCGTCACGAACACTGAAGCTTTCTTT; abundance: many; d_gene: NA; v_gene: TRBV5-1; j_gene: TRBJ1-1
CDR3aa: CSAADRDTPEGYTF; CDR3nt: TGCAGTGCTGCCGACAGGGACACTCCGGAAGGCTACACCTTC; abundance: once; d_gene: TRBD1; v_gene: TRBV20-1; j_gene: TRBJ1-2
CDR3aa: CASSQEAGQGWGGELFF; CDR3nt: TGCGCCAGCAGCCAAGAAGCCGGACAGGGATGGGGCGGGGAGCTGTTTTTT; abundance: many; d_gene: TRBD1; v_gene: TRBV4-1; j_gene: TRBJ2-2
CDR3aa: CATSHATNEKLFF; CDR3nt: TGTGCCACGTCTCATGCAACTAATGAAAAACTGTTTTTT; abundance: many; d_gene: NA; v_gene: TRBV10-3; j_gene: TRBJ1-4
CDR3aa: CAISGPNSPLHF; CDR3nt: TGTGCCATCAGTGGTCCGAATTCACCCCTCCACTTT; abundance: many; d_gene: NA; v_gene: TRBV10-3; j_gene: TRBJ1-6
CDR3aa: CASSSFGLAGEEETQYF; CDR3nt: TGTGCCAGCAGCAGTTTCGGACTAGCGGGGGAGGAAGAGACCCAGTACTTC; abundance: many; d_gene: TRBD2; v_gene: TRBV3-1; j_gene: TRBJ2-5
CDR3aa: CASTGTESGELFF; CDR3nt: TGCGCCAGCACCGGTACAGAGTCCGGGGAGCTGTTTTTT; abundance: few; d_gene: NA; v_gene: TRBV10-1; j_gene: TRBJ2-2
CDR3aa: CASSGYREGGYTF; CDR3nt: TGTGCCAGCAGCGGTTACAGGGAGGGTGGCTACACCTTC; abundance: many; d_gene: NA; v_gene: TRBV7-6; j_gene: TRBJ1-2
CDR3aa: CASSVASSGLVAYNEQFF; CDR3nt: TGTGCCAGCAGCGTGGCTTCTTCGGGACTAGTCGCCTACAATGAGCAGTTCTTC; abundance: many; d_gene: TRBD2; v_gene: TRBV9; j_gene: TRBJ2-1
CDR3aa: CSTPNRGLAGGSRDEQFF; CDR3nt: TGCAGTACACCAAATAGGGGACTAGCGGGAGGTTCGAGAGATGAGCAGTTCTTC; abundance: many; d_gene: TRBD2; v_gene: TRBV20-1; j_gene: TRBJ2-1
CDR3aa: CASSLSHFRPRLAGTWELFF; CDR3nt: TGTGCCAGCAGTTTATCGCATTTTCGTCCGAGACTAGCGGGGACCTGGGAGCTGTTTTTT; abundance: NA; d_gene: TRBD2; v_gene: TRBV27; j_gene: TRBJ2-2
CDR3aa: CASSVTSGSFTDTQYF; CDR3nt: TGTGCCAGCAGCGTAACTAGCGGGTCCTTCACAGATACGCAGTATTTT; abundance: many; d_gene: TRBD2; v_gene: TRBV9; j_gene: TRBJ2-3